This TCR beta chain was recovered during a study of control samples from healthy donors and cancer patients. The CDR3 sequence is 10 residues long. Trimming took 8 bases from V and 3 from J, leaving 5 bases between them. Germline V gene sequence: CDR1 LNHDA, CDR2 SQIVND (reference sequence). Clones were read by immunoSEQ multiplex PCR, and TCRdb kept only the in-frame ones, dropping some. The sample lists 150,000 or so clones, under 95% occurring once. This receptor was taken from a man aged 18 to 35 in good health. Sequenced sample: blood. J is TRBJ2-7 and V is TRBV19; TRBD2 is a possible D gene (5 bases). The CDR3 region is CASRDYEQYF. The CDR3 DNA reads TGTGCCAGTCGGGACTACGAGCAGTACTTC.